This T cell receptor (beta chain) was sequenced in a study of blood T cell repertoires in COVID-19. As for the study in general: Collection of acute and convalescent COVID-19 samples took place in the United States, Italy and Spain. T cells, B-cell-depleted T cells, or PBMCs supplied cDNA or gDNA.

CDR3 size: 13 residues. With 5 bases clipped from V and 5 bases from J, the junction kept 4 bases outside the gene matches. The germline V gene encodes CDR1 ENHRY and CDR2 SYGVKD. Original methodology: Amplifying reference gene primers gave estimates of nucleated cell counts. Produced via immunoSEQ multiplex PCR; TCRdb's table is partial and in-frame only. V and J calls and clone size come straight from that table; D and trimming were deduced from the DNA. The sample carries about 220,000 clones, 80% to 85% recorded once. The chain uses TRBV10-3 and TRBJ2-5; 8 bases agree with TRBD1. The sequence came from a woman aged 60-70 years with acute or convalescent COVID-19. Sequenced sample: peripheral blood. The CDR3 loop reads CAISLDRAETQYF. The CDR3 DNA is TGTGCCATCAGTTTGGACAGGGCTGAGACCCAGTACTTC.